The clone carrying this TCR beta chain came up a few times. The antigen is unknown. A universal primer site and UMIs were added as TCR cDNA was made by 5'RACE template switching. TCRdb passed the 5' RACE reads through MiXCR, listing each CDR3 protein once. The table shows hundreds of thousands of distinct CDR3 sequences, with roughly 3.9% occurring only once. This entry comes from a study of T cells after yellow fever vaccination. Looking at the study overall: Any fraction with a low cell number was prepared using SMART-Seq v4 Ultra Low Input. The study's findings and limits: Post-booster samples contained most primary-vaccination clones (nearly 98% CD4, about 90% CD8). It was the secondary response that reached its peak faster, day 5 versus 15, but it was weaker.

CDR3 length: 15 residues. CDR1 and CDR2 from the germline V gene are MNHNS and SASEGT. Trimming shortened V by 9 bases and J by 1 base, and 18 bases separated the two germline ends. The sample in question was PBMCs, obtained 5 days after the yellow fever booster vaccination. This clonotype was obtained from a man in his late teens or twenties who received the YFV17D yellow fever vaccine. The V and J genes are TRBV6-1 and TRBJ1-1; D unresolved. In nucleotides, the CDR3 is TGTGCCAGTTGGCCCCCTTTTGCGGCGAACACTGAAGCTTTCTTT. As protein: CASWPPFAANTEAFF.